One sample yielded the 15 T cell receptor beta chains listed below, sequenced in a study of blood T cell repertoires in COVID-19. The data were produced by immunoSEQ multiplex PCR, yet TCRdb's version contains in-frame clones alone and is incomplete. The sample has roughly 250,000 clones; 70% to 85% are singletons. Sequences were obtained from peripheral blood. Receptors originate from a human donor with COVID-19, enrolled during active disease. The donor label of this sample is uncertain.

V and J are TRBV25-1 and TRBJ2-1; 11 bases fit TRBD2. V trimming: 3 bases; J trimming: 1 base; junction bases outside the gene matches: 5. The CDR3 spans 17 residues. Germline V CDR1 and CDR2: MGHDK, SYGVNS. The CDR3 protein is CASSDRGLADSYNEQFF. DNA for the CDR3: TGTGCCAGCAGTGACCGGGGACTAGCGGATTCCTACAATGAGCAGTTCTTC.

The chain combines TRBV19 with TRBJ1-2; 7 nucleotides agree with TRBD1. The CDR3 covers 17 residues. J lost 6 bases, V lost 1 base, and 14 bases had no gene match. CDR1 and CDR2 from the germline V gene are LNHDA and SQIVND (reference sequence). DNA for the CDR3: TGTGCCAGTAGTATAGGCTGGACAGGTTCGACCACCCATGGCTACACCTTC. It codes for CASSIGWTGSTTHGYTF.

This sequence joins TRBV6-5 and TRBJ2-6; D might be TRBD1 (5 bases). The germline V and J ends were trimmed by 2 bases and 0 bases, with 5 bases remaining between them. This CDR3 is 15 amino acids long. Germline V gene data show CDR1 as MNHEY and CDR2 as SVGAGI. The CDR3 DNA reads as TGTGCCAGCAGTTACGACAGCTCTGGGGCCAACGTCCTGACTTTC. Translating it yields CASSYDSSGANVLTF.

The chain is built from TRBV14 and TRBJ2-3; D might be TRBD2 (6 bases). This CDR3 spans 15 amino acids. Germline V lookup: CDR1 SGHDN, CDR2 FVKESK. V was cut by 3 bases and J by 0 bases, with 10 bases left in between. In DNA, the CDR3 is TGTGCCAGCAGCCAGGGGAGGCCTAGCACAGATACGCAGTATTTT. Amino acids: CASSQGRPSTDTQYF.

The V gene is TRBV5-1, the J gene TRBJ2-6, with D possibly being TRBD1 (6 bases). Per germline, CDR1 SGHRS and CDR2 YFSETQ. The length of the CDR3 is 15 residues. Trimming pared 3 bases from V and 4 bases from J, leaving 11 bases between. As DNA, the CDR3 is TGCGCCAGCAGCTCTCAGGGGTTAGGGGCCAACGTCCTGACTTTC. Amino acid sequence: CASSSQGLGANVLTF.

The rearrangement uses TRBV19 and TRBJ2-1; D may be TRBD1 (5 bases). CDR1 is LNHDA, CDR2 SQIVND, per germline (reference sequence). This CDR3 is 16 amino acids long. The V end lost 4 bases, the J end lost 0 bases, and 13 bases lay between the germline ends. The chain's CDR3 is CASSTTSRGSYNEQFF. In DNA form, the CDR3 reads TGTGCCAGTAGTACCACGTCTAGGGGCTCCTACAATGAGCAGTTCTTC. The complete variable domain, with remaining parts taken from reference TRBV19 and TRBJ2-1, reads DGGITQSPKYLFRKEGQNVTLSCEQNLNHDAMYWYRQDPGQGLRLIYYSQIVNDFQKGDIAEGYSVSREKKESFPLTVTSAQKNPTAFYLCASSTTSRGSYNEQFFGPGTRLTVL.

V and J are TRBV9 and TRBJ2-2, with TRBD1 as a possible D gene (6 bases). The CDR3 consists of 16 residues. The germline gives CDR1 SGDLS, CDR2 YYNGEE. The germline V and J ends were trimmed by 4 bases and 2 bases, with 15 bases remaining between them. CDR3 DNA sequence: TGTGCCAGCAGCCCCGGGACACCCCTTAACACCGGGGAGCTGTTTTTT. Amino acid sequence: CASSPGTPLNTGELFF. The complete variable domain, with remaining parts taken from reference TRBV9 and TRBJ2-2, reads DSGVTQTPKHLITATGQRVTLRCSPRSGDLSVYWYQQSLDQGLQFLIQYYNGEERAKGNILERFSAQQFPDLHSELNLSSLELGDSALYFCASSPGTPLNTGELFFGEGSRLTVL.

The V call is TRBV13, the J call TRBJ1-2; 9 bases match TRBD1. Germline loops: CDR1 PRHDT, CDR2 FYEKMQ (reference sequence). The CDR3 runs 14 residues. The V segment lost 4 bases and the J segment 5 bases; nucleotides outside the gene matches: 5. The CDR3 nucleotides read TGTGCCAGCAGCTGGGGACAGGGAAGGTATGGCTACACCTTC. Translating gives CASSWGQGRYGYTF.

The chain is built from TRBV27 and TRBJ2-1; 11 nucleotides match TRBD2. The junction had 6 bases not matched to a gene; V was cut back by 5 bases and J by 6 bases. The germline V gene has CDR1 MNHEY and CDR2 SMNVEV (reference sequence). This CDR3 has 15 residues. The CDR3 DNA reads TGTGCCAGCAGTCCTTTGACTAGCGGGACCAATGAGCAGTTCTTC. This translates into CASSPLTSGTNEQFF.

J is TRBJ1-3 and V is TRBV7-3; 8 nucleotides line up with TRBD1. CDR3 size: 14 residues. The germline CDR1 and CDR2 sequences are SGHTA and FQGTGA. Trimming took 5 bases from V and 7 from J; bases not matched to a gene: 7. The CDR3 loop is CASSLRTGMNTIYF. The CDR3 region has the DNA TGTGCCAGCAGCCTTCGGACAGGGATGAACACCATATATTTT. Supplemented by reference TRBV7-3 and TRBJ1-3, the full variable domain reads GAGVSQTPSNKVTEKGKYVELRCDPISGHTALYWYRQSLGQGPEFLIYFQGTGAADDSGLPNDRFFAVRPEGSVSTLKIQRTERGDSAVYLCASSLRTGMNTIYFGEGSWLTVV.

The rearrangement uses TRBV12-5 and TRBJ2-1, with 8 bases that match TRBD2. CDR1 LGHNT and CDR2 FRNRAP come from the germline V gene. J gave up 8 bases and V 2 bases, and 14 bases lay outside the gene matches. The CDR3 contains 17 residues. The CDR3 loop is CASGLQVAGHLGDEQFF. CDR3 sequence (DNA): TGTGCTAGTGGTTTGCAGGTAGCGGGACATCTCGGCGATGAGCAGTTCTTC.

The chain recombines TRBV19 with TRBJ2-2, with 7 nucleotides matching TRBD1. The CDR3 covers 15 residues. With V trimmed by 1 base and J by 4 bases, 3 bases remained unmatched. Germline V gives CDR1 LNHDA, CDR2 SQIVND (reference sequence). The CDR3 loop is CASSIVTGVTGELFF. CDR3 nucleotide sequence: TGTGCCAGTAGTATAGTAACAGGGGTCACCGGGGAGCTGTTTTTT. Supplemented by reference TRBV19 and TRBJ2-2, the full variable domain reads DGGITQSPKYLFRKEGQNVTLSCEQNLNHDAMYWYRQDPGQGLRLIYYSQIVNDFQKGDIAEGYSVSREKKESFPLTVTSAQKNPTAFYLCASSIVTGVTGELFFGEGSRLTVL.

This chain joins TRBV4-2 and TRBJ2-2, with D unresolved. Trimming cost V 0 bases and J 5 bases, with 10 bases left between them. The V gene's germline CDR1 is LGHNA and CDR2 YNFKEQ. The CDR3 has 15 residues. CDR3 sequence (DNA): TGTGCCAGCAGCCAAGATCCAGACTCAACCGGGGAGCTGTTTTTT. Protein product: CASSQDPDSTGELFF.

This clone is a singleton in its sample. The chain couples TRBV6-5 to TRBJ1-5, with 8 bases matching TRBD1. Unmatched junction bases numbered 4, after V lost 7 bases and J lost 5 bases. This CDR3 is 13 amino acids long. Germline values: CDR1 MNHEY, CDR2 SVGAGI. This chain's CDR3 is CASTMTGDQPQHF. The DNA of the CDR3 is TGTGCCAGCACTATGACAGGGGATCAGCCCCAGCATTTT.

The chain employs TRBV28 and TRBJ2-5; D call uncertain. Trimming left V 2 bases short and J 5 bases short, with 6 bases between. Per the germline V gene, CDR1 is MDHEN and CDR2 is SYDVKM. The CDR3 is 12 residues long. The CDR3 protein is CASSLMAETQYF. CDR3 bases: TGTGCCAGCAGTTTAATGGCTGAGACCCAGTACTTC.